A selection of T cell receptor beta chains follows, all from one sample in a study of cytomegalovirus exposure and HLA in healthy donors. TCRdb keeps only in-frame clones here, not all; method: immunoSEQ multiplex PCR. The data hold roughly 140,000 clones, with about 80% observed a single time. Sequencing was performed on PBMCs. These receptors originate from a male donor in good health and CMV-seronegative. CDR3s include the opening cysteine and the closing phenylalanine or tryptophan. D genes are given only for firm matches. Some rows have no size entry. The others give once, few or many, or a class for an expanded clone.

>NA|TRBJ2-2|TRBD2|TRBV19|16
TGTGCCAGTAATTGGGGGGGGACTAGTGGGGCCGGGGAGCTGTTTTTT
CASNWGGTSGAGELFF
>NA|TRBJ2-1|TRBD2|TRBV5-4|15
TGTGCCAGCAGGTTGACTAGCGGGAGGGGAGATGAGCAGTTCTTC
CASRLTSGRGDEQFF
>NA|TRBJ1-1|NA|TRBV18|13
TGTGCCAGCTCACCCAGGGGAGGGACTGAAGCTTTCTTT
CASSPRGGTEAFF
>NA|TRBJ1-1|NA|TRBV19|14
TGTGCCAGTAGTCAGGGTGGAATTGGGACTGAAGCTTTCTTT
CASSQGGIGTEAFF
>NA|TRBJ2-5|TRBD2|TRBV20-1|11
TGCAGTGAGAGTAGCGGGGGAGCCCAGTACTTC
CSESSGGAQYF
>NA|TRBJ1-2|NA|TRBV2|14
TGTGCCAGCAGTCCCGGACGTGAACTAGTCGGCTACACCTTC
CASSPGRELVGYTF
>once|TRBJ2-2|TRBD1|TRBV7-3|16
TGTGCCAGCAGCTTAACGGGACAGGGTTTCACCGGGGAGCTGTTTTTT
CASSLTGQGFTGELFF
>NA|TRBJ2-1|NA|TRBV29-1|15
TGCAGCGTTGAATGGAGCGGTCTCTCCTACAATGAGCAGTTCTTC
CSVEWSGLSYNEQFF
>once|TRBJ1-1|TRBD1|TRBV7-9|14
TGTGCCAGCAGAGCTGGGACAGCGAACACTGAAGCTTTCTTT
CASRAGTANTEAFF
>NA|TRBJ1-1|NA|TRBV6-5|15
TGTGCCAGCAGTTCCCCCCAGGCAGGGGACACTGAAGCTTTCTTT
CASSSPQAGDTEAFF
>few|TRBJ1-1|NA|TRBV6-4|13
TGTGCCAGCAGTGTCACCCACAGGGCTGAAGCTTTCTTT
CASSVTHRAEAFF
>few|TRBJ1-3|TRBD1|TRBV6-6|15
TGTGCCAGCAGTTACAATGACAGGGATAAGAACACCATATATTTT
CASSYNDRDKNTIYF
>NA|TRBJ2-2|TRBD1|TRBV5-1|15
TGCGCCAGCAGCTCACAGGGGATTAGCGCCGGGGAGCTGTTTTTT
CASSSQGISAGELFF
>NA|TRBJ2-5|NA|TRBV6-4|20
TGTGCCAGCAGTGACTCGAGGCTAGTCTGTTCCATAACGTACCAAGAGACCCAGTACTTC
CASSDSRLVCSITYQETQYF
>once|TRBJ2-7|TRBD1|TRBV11-3|15
TGTGCCAGCAGCCGCATGACAGGGGGCCCCTACGAGCAGTACTTC
CASSRMTGGPYEQYF
>NA|TRBJ1-4|TRBD1|TRBV30|16
TGTGCCTGGAGCAAGAAACCGACAGGGCGTGATGAAAAACTGTTTTTT
CAWSKKPTGRDEKLFF
>NA|TRBJ1-2|TRBD1|TRBV7-2|15
TGTGCCAGCAGCTTACCCTTAACAGGGGGGAGCGGCTACACCTTC
CASSLPLTGGSGYTF
>NA|TRBJ2-5|TRBD1|TRBV5-4|14
TGTGCCAGCAGCTGGGACAGGGGTATAGAGACCCAGTACTTC
CASSWDRGIETQYF
>NA|TRBJ2-2|NA|TRBV27|14
TGTGCCAGCAGCACAACGGGGTTGACCGGGGAGCTGTTTTTT
CASSTTGLTGELFF
>NA|TRBJ2-3|NA|TRBV6-5|13
TGTGCCAGCAGTTCCAAAGGGGGTAATACGCAGTATTTT
CASSSKGGNTQYF